The TCR beta chain under discussion was sequenced for a study of Graves' ophthalmopathy and Graves' hyperthyroidism. Study observations and caveats: Among expanded thyroid clonotypes above 0.001 frequency, most also occurred in blood.

RNA transcripts yielded amplified TCR beta CDR3 regions. Second-round multiplex PCR came after a first-round RT-PCR that employed HTBI primers. TCRdb reprocessed the multiplex PCR reads via MiXCR and lists one record per CDR3 protein. The sample gives some 1.1 million distinct CDR3 sequences, about 35% of which show up once; 11% is in the top ten. Germline CDR1 and CDR2: MGHDK and SYGVNS. Unmatched junction bases numbered 11, after V lost 4 bases and J lost 11 bases. The CDR3 covers 15 residues. About this clonotype: Antigen: not known.

Other autoimmune disease, uncontrolled infection, pregnancy and lactation led to exclusion. Sequenced sample: peripheral blood or thyroid tissue (not recorded which). This TCR was recovered from an adult man with Graves' hyperthyroidism. The chain has TRBV25-1 and TRBJ2-5, with 12 bases that match TRBD2. The CDR3 DNA reads as TGTGCCAGCAGTGGTCGACTAGCGGGGGACAATGAGCAGTACTTC. Protein sequence: CASSGRLAGDNEQYF.